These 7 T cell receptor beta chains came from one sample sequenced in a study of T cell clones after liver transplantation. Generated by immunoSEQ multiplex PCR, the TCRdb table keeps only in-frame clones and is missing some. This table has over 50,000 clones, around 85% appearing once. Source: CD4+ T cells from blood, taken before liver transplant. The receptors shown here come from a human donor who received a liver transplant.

This chain's CDR3 is CASSLVGETQYF. In nucleotides, the CDR3 is TGTGCCAGCAGCTTAGTTGGGGAGACCCAGTACTTC. J is TRBJ2-5 and V is TRBV7-9; no clear D. The V end lost 1 base, the J end lost 5 bases, and 5 bases lay between the germline ends. This CDR3 has 12 residues. Looked up from germline, CDR1 is SEHNR and CDR2 is FQNEAQ (reference sequence).

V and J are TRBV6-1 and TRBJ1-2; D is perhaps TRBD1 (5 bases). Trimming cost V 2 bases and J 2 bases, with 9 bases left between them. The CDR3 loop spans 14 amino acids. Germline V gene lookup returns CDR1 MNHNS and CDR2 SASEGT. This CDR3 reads CASSENRGNYGYTF. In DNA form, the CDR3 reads TGTGCCAGCAGTGAAAATAGGGGAAACTATGGCTACACCTTC.

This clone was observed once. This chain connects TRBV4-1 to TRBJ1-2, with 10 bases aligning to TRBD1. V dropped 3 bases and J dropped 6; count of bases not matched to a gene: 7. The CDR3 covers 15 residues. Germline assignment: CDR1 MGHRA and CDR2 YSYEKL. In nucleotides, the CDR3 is TGCGCCAGCAGCCAGAGGTTGACAGGGGGCCATGGCTACACCTTC. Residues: CASSQRLTGGHGYTF.

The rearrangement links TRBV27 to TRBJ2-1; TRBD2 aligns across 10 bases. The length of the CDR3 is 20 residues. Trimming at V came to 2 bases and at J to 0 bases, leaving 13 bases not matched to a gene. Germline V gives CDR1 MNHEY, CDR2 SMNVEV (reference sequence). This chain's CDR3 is CASSLGRLAGFSGSYNEQFF. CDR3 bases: TGTGCCAGCAGTTTAGGCCGACTAGCGGGTTTTTCGGGCTCCTACAATGAGCAGTTCTTC.

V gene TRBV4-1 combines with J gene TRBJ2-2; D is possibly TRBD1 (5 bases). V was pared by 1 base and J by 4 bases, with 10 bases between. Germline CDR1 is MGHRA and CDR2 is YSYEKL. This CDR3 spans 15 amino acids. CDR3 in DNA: TGCGCCAGCAGCCAAGGGGGCAGAGCCACCGGGGAGCTGTTTTTT. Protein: CASSQGGRATGELFF.

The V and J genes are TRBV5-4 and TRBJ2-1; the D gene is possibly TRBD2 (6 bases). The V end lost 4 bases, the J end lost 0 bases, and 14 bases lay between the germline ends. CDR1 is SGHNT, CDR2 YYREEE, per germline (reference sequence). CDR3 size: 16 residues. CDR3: CASSTGVGSSYNEQFF. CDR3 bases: TGTGCCAGCAGCACGGGGGTGGGGAGCTCCTACAATGAGCAGTTCTTC.

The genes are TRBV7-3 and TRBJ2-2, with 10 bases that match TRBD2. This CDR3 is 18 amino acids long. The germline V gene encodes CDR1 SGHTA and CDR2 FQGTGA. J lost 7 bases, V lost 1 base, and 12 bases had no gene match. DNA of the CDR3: TGTGCCAGCAGCTTAAGACCGGGTAGCGGGGGGAGATACGGGGAGCTGTTTTTT. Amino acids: CASSLRPGSGGRYGELFF.